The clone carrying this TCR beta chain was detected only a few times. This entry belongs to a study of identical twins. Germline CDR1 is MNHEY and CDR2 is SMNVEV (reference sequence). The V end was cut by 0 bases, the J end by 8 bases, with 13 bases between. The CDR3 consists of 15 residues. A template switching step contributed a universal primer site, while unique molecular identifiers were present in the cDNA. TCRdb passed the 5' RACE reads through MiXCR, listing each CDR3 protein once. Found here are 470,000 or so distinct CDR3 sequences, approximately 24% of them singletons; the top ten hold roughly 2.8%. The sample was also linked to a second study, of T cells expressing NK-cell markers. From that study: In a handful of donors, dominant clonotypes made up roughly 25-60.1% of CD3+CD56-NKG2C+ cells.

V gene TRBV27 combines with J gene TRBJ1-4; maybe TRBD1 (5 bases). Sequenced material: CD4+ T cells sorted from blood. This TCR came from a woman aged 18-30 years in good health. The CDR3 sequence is CASSLSGRVGEKLFF. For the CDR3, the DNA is TGTGCCAGCAGTTTATCTGGCAGGGTGGGCGAAAAACTGTTTTTT.